Given below is one T cell receptor beta chain in context. Its antigen is unidentified. The data were obtained in a study of T cell responses to AZD1222 COVID-19 vaccine. Repertoires were generated with immunoSEQ multiplex PCR, while TCRdb's copy carries only in-frame clones and drops some. The sample holds fewer than 120,000 clones, about 85% seen once. V shed 2 bases and J shed 1 base, with 5 bases lying between them. This CDR3 contains 13 residues. Looked up from germline, CDR1 is MGHRA and CDR2 is YSYEKL. Study-level results: Baseline serology detected seropositivity in only a handful of AZD1222 recipients. Only after the peak T cell response were repertoires sampled.

The receptor was isolated from an adult in good health. This specimen was peripheral blood, taken on day 0 of AZD1222 vaccination. This rearrangement joins TRBV4-1 to TRBJ1-1; D not certain. Written as DNA, the CDR3 is TGCGCCAGCAGCCAATTGGGGAACACTGAAGCTTTCTTT. Its translation: CASSQLGNTEAFF.